This TCR beta chain stems from a study of blood T cell repertoires in COVID-19. The CDR3 extends over 15 amino acids. Germline-derived CDR1 and CDR2 are KGHSH and LQKENI. V dropped 3 bases and J dropped 0 bases, with 11 bases sitting between them. The protocol was immunoSEQ multiplex PCR, while the TCRdb copy is restricted to in-frame clones and leaves out a portion. Of roughly 58,000 clones in the sample, roughly three quarters were seen once. This receptor was identified in a man between 45 and 60 years old with active or convalescent COVID-19. Sequenced: peripheral blood. The chain is built from TRBV18 and TRBJ1-1, with D tentatively TRBD1 (6 bases). Written as DNA, the CDR3 is TGTGCCAGCTCACCTGGGGGACACCTGAACACTGAAGCTTTCTTT. Its protein is CASSPGGHLNTEAFF.